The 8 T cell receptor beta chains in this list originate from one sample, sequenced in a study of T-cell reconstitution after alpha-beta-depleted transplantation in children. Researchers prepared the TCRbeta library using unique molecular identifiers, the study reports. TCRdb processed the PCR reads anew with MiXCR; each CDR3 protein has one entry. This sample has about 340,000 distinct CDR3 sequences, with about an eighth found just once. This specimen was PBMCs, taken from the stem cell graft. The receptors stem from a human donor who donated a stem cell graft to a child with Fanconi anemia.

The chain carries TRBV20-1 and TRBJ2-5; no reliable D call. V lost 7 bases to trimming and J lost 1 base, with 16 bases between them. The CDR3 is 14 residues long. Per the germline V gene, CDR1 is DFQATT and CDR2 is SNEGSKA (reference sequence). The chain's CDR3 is CSVPPRYPQETQYF. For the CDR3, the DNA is TGCAGTGTACCGCCAAGGTATCCCCAAGAGACCCAGTACTTC.

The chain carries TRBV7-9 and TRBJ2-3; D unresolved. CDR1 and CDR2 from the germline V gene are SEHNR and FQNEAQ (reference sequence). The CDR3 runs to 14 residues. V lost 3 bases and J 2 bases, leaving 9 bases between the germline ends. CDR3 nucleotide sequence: TGTGCCAGCAGCTTTTCCACCCCCACAGATACGCAGTATTTT. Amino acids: CASSFSTPTDTQYF.

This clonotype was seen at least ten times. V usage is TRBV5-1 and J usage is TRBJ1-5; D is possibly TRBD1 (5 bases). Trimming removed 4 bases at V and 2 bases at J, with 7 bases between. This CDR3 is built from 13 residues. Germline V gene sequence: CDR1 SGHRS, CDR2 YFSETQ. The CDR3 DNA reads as TGCGCCAGCAGCCTACAGGGCAATCAGCCCCAGCATTTT. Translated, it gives CASSLQGNQPQHF.

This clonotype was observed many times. The CDR3 here is CASSHGRYNEQFF. Here the CDR3 DNA reads TGTGCCAGCAGCCATGGACGATACAATGAGCAGTTCTTC. The chain couples TRBV7-8 to TRBJ2-1, with D unresolved. Per germline, CDR1 SGHVS and CDR2 FQNEAQ. The CDR3 has 13 amino acids. Trimming left V 5 bases short and J 4 bases short, with 9 bases between. The full variable domain, its missing parts supplied by reference TRBV7-8 and TRBJ2-1, is GAGVSQSPRYKVAKRGQDVALRCDPISGHVSLFWYQQALGQGPEFLTYFQNEAQLDKSGLPSDRFFAERPEGSVSTLKIQRTQQEDSAVYLCASSHGRYNEQFFGPGTRLTVL.

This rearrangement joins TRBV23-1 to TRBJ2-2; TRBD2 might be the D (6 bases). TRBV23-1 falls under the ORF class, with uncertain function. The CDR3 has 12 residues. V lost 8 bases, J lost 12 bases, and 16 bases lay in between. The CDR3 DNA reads TGCGCCAGCGAAGAGCGGGCAGGGAAGCTGTTTTTT. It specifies CASEERAGKLFF.

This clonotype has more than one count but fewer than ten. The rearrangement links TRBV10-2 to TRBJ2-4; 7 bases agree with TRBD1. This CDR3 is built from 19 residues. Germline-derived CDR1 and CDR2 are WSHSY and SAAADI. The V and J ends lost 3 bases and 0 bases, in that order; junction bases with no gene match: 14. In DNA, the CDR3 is TGCGCCAGCAGTGACCAAGGACCGGGACAGTTCGTAGCCAAAAACATTCAGTACTTC. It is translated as CASSDQGPGQFVAKNIQYF.

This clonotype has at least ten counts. Here the CDR3 DNA reads TGTGCCAGCAGCGCCAATGATTGGACAGGACCCTATGGCTACACCTTC. Its translation is CASSANDWTGPYGYTF. The chain joins TRBV28 to TRBJ1-2, with TRBD1 matching over 7 bases. V dropped 6 bases and J dropped 4; count of bases not matched to a gene: 14. The CDR3 extends over 16 amino acids. CDR1 and CDR2 from the germline V gene are MDHEN and SYDVKM.

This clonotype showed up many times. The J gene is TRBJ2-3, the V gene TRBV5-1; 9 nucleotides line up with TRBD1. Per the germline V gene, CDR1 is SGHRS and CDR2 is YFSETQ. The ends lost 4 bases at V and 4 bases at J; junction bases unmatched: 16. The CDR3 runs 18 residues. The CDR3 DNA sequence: TGCGCCAGCAGCCCAACCCCTTCGACAGGGGGGTGGGCAGATACGCAGTATTTT. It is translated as CASSPTPSTGGWADTQYF. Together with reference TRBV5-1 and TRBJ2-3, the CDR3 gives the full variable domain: KAGVTQTPRYLIKTRGQQVTLSCSPISGHRSVSWYQQTPGQGLQFLFEYFSETQRNKGNFPGRFSGRQFSNSRSEMNVSTLELGDSALYLCASSPTPSTGGWADTQYFGPGTRLTVL.